A selection of T cell receptor beta chains follows, all from one sample in a study of identical twins' blood T cells. TCRdb itself ran the 5' RACE reads through MiXCR, one entry per CDR3 protein. Here the sample spans a few hundred thousand distinct CDR3 sequences, 28% being singletons. Sample: PBMCs. The origin of the receptors is a woman between 18 and 55 years old in good health. CDR3s include the opening cysteine and the closing phenylalanine or tryptophan. Each record gives: D gene, J gene, clone size, CDR3 length, V gene, CDR3 protein, CDR3 DNA. D genes are given only for firm matches. Clone sizes are given selectively: once, few, many, or a class where the clone is expanded.

NA TRBJ1-5 few 14 TRBV13 CASSRGGSNQPQHF TGTGCCAGCAGCCGGGGCGGTAGCAATCAGCCCCAGCATTTT
TRBD2 TRBJ2-1 few 18 TRBV20-1 CSAYGSGRAQSSYNEQFF TGCAGTGCCTACGGTAGCGGGAGAGCCCAGAGCTCCTACAATGAGCAGTTCTTC
NA TRBJ1-5 NA 14 TRBV19 CASSISLINQPQHF TGTGCCAGTAGTATATCCCTCATTAATCAGCCCCAGCATTTT
NA TRBJ1-3 few 14 TRBV29-1 CSVARGLSGNTIYF TGCAGCGTTGCCCGCGGGCTCTCTGGAAACACCATATATTTT
NA TRBJ1-1 NA 16 TRBV18 CASSPKGPGSNTEAFF TGTGCCAGCTCACCAAAAGGTCCAGGGTCAAACACTGAAGCTTTCTTT
NA TRBJ2-7 NA 13 TRBV6-5 CASSTNGDYEQYF TGTGCCAGCAGCACTAATGGGGACTACGAGCAGTACTTC
NA TRBJ1-5 NA 14 TRBV5-1 CASSPGYDNQPQHF TGCGCCAGCAGCCCGGGATATGACAATCAGCCCCAGCATTTT
TRBD1 TRBJ1-2 once 13 TRBV12-3/TRBV12-4 CASSLVRGLGYTF TGTGCCAGCAGTTTAGTCAGGGGGCTCGGCTACACCTTC
NA TRBJ1-5 many 13 TRBV3-1 CASSYGEDQPQHF TGTGCCAGCAGCTACGGTGAGGATCAGCCCCAGCATTTT
NA TRBJ1-1 NA 13 TRBV7-3 CASSRGRGAEAFF TGTGCCAGCAGCCGGGGCAGGGGTGCTGAAGCTTTCTTT
NA TRBJ2-7 NA 12 TRBV29-1 CSVVHPGDEQYF TGCAGCGTCGTACACCCGGGGGACGAGCAGTACTTC
NA TRBJ1-5 NA 13 TRBV3-1 CASSQAGLPTQHF TGTGCCAGCAGCCAAGCTGGGTTGCCTACTCAGCATTTT
TRBD1 TRBJ2-7 NA 16 TRBV6-2/TRBV6-3 CASSALRTGNTYEQYF TGTGCCAGCAGTGCTCTTAGGACAGGGAATACCTACGAGCAGTACTTC
TRBD1 TRBJ1-1 NA 15 TRBV28 CASSLSRVGGLEAFF TGTGCCAGCAGTTTGTCCAGGGTAGGGGGCCTCGAAGCTTTCTTT
NA TRBJ2-1 few 16 TRBV5-1 CASSLEGLSSYNEQFF TGCGCCAGCAGCTTGGAGGGCCTTTCCTCCTACAATGAGCAGTTCTTC
NA TRBJ1-1 NA 11 TRBV7-9 CASRSKGEDFF TGTGCCAGCAGGTCCAAGGGGGAAGATTTCTTT
NA TRBJ2-1 NA 14 TRBV5-1 CASSYRLSENEQFF TGCGCCAGCAGCTATAGGCTCTCCGAGAATGAGCAGTTCTTC
NA TRBJ2-2 few 14 TRBV4-3 CASSHTTNTGELFF TGCGCCAGCAGCCACACAACTAACACCGGGGAGCTGTTTTTT
NA TRBJ1-1 few 16 TRBV5-1 CASGVTPGSRWTEAFF TGCGCCAGTGGCGTAACCCCAGGATCACGTTGGACTGAAGCTTTCTTT
NA TRBJ1-1 few 17 TRBV5-1 CASSLFASTGSNTEAFF TGCGCCAGCTCATTGTTCGCATCTACAGGTTCGAACACTGAAGCTTTCTTT
NA TRBJ2-2 NA 14 TRBV7-2 CAINKRVNTGELFF TGTGCCATCAACAAGCGGGTTAACACCGGGGAGCTGTTTTTT
NA TRBJ2-1 NA 12 TRBV27 CAISRAGNEQFF TGTGCCATCAGTAGGGCGGGGAATGAGCAGTTCTTC
TRBD2 TRBJ2-1 NA 15 TRBV3-1 CASSHWTRGYNEQFF TGTGCCAGCAGCCATTGGACTAGAGGATACAATGAGCAGTTCTTC
TRBD1 TRBJ1-5 once 15 TRBV19 CASTSSTGVDQPQHF TGTGCCAGTACCTCTTCCACAGGGGTTGATCAGCCCCAGCATTTT
NA TRBJ2-5 NA 16 TRBV21-1 CASSKGDRSGGETQYF TGTGCCAGCAGCAAAGGGGACAGGAGCGGGGGAGAGACCCAGTACTTC
NA TRBJ2-2 few 13 TRBV20-1 CSARERNTGELFF TGCAGTGCTAGAGAACGAAACACCGGGGAGCTGTTTTTT
NA TRBJ2-2 NA 14 TRBV29-1 CSVVPDGNTGELFF TGCAGCGTTGTTCCCGACGGGAACACCGGGGAGCTGTTTTTT
TRBD2 TRBJ2-3 many 15 TRBV4-1 CASCRLAGSTDTQYF TGCGCCAGCTGTCGGCTAGCGGGGTCAACAGATACGCAGTATTTT
TRBD1 TRBJ2-5 many 15 TRBV7-2 CASSHGQGMRKTQYF TGTGCCAGCAGCCACGGACAGGGTATGAGGAAGACCCAGTACTTC
NA TRBJ1-1 NA 15 TRBV12-3/TRBV12-4 CASSLMGAVNTEAFF TGTGCCAGCAGTTTGATGGGTGCAGTGAACACTGAAGCTTTCTTT
NA TRBJ1-4 NA 13 TRBV29-1 CSVLGGTNEKPFF TGCAGCGTTTTAGGAGGGACTAATGAAAAACCGTTTTTT
TRBD1 TRBJ1-2 few 17 TRBV29-1 CSVVSIWDRTINYGYTF TGCAGCGTTGTTTCAATTTGGGACAGAACTATAAACTATGGCTACACCTTC
NA TRBJ2-7 few 14 TRBV13 CASSLIDRYYEQYF TGTGCCAGCAGCTTAATCGACAGATACTACGAGCAGTACTTC
TRBD1 TRBJ1-2 once 14 TRBV5-1 CASSLAGTGSGYIF TGCGCCAGCAGCTTGGCCGGGACAGGGTCTGGCTACATCTTC
NA TRBJ1-5 NA 14 TRBV28 CANSLGGVHQPQHF TGTGCCAACTCCCTTGGGGGGGTCCATCAGCCCCAGCATTTT
NA TRBJ2-2 NA 15 TRBV29-1 CSVRPPGPYGRELFF TGCAGCGTTCGCCCTCCGGGACCCTATGGCCGGGAGCTGTTTTTT
TRBD2 TRBJ2-1 NA 14 TRBV29-1 CSAALLAGGGEQFF TGCAGCGCCGCTCTCCTAGCGGGAGGCGGTGAGCAGTTCTTC
NA TRBJ1-2 NA 17 TRBV6-5 CASSYSMREPVNYGYTF TGTGCCAGCAGTTACTCGATGAGGGAGCCGGTAAACTATGGCTACACCTTC
NA TRBJ1-3 NA 14 TRBV6-2/TRBV6-3 CASSSWDTGNTIYF TGTGCCAGCAGTTCTTGGGACACTGGAAACACCATATATTTT
NA TRBJ1-1 NA 13 TRBV7-9 CASSSHGPTEVFF TGTGCCAGCAGCAGTCATGGGCCGACTGAAGTTTTCTTT
TRBD1 TRBJ1-1 NA 15 TRBV28 CASSPAGTGLPEAFF TGTGCCAGCAGTCCTGCGGGGACAGGGCTCCCTGAAGCTTTCTTT
NA TRBJ1-5 NA 12 TRBV12-3/TRBV12-4 CASTQSNQPQHF TGTGCCAGCACCCAATCCAATCAGCCCCAGCATTTT
NA TRBJ1-1 NA 15 TRBV5-5 CASSWGAGINTEAFF TGTGCCAGCAGCTGGGGGGCCGGAATCAACACTGAAGCTTTCTTT
NA TRBJ2-7 NA 13 TRBV28 CAGSLMGSYEQYF TGTGCCGGCAGTTTGATGGGCAGCTACGAGCAGTACTTC
TRBD1 TRBJ1-1 NA 11 TRBV20-1 CSAIRQGEAFF TGCAGTGCAATTAGACAGGGGGAAGCTTTCTTC
NA TRBJ2-1 many 13 TRBV24-1 CATSDVEGSEQFF TGTGCCACCAGTGATGTTGAGGGCTCCGAGCAGTTCTTC
NA TRBJ2-7 many 12 TRBV29-1 CSVVWGTHEQYF TGCAGCGTTGTCTGGGGGACCCACGAGCAGTACTTC
TRBD1 TRBJ1-6 NA 14 TRBV18 CASSPGTGDSPLHF TGTGCCAGCTCACCAGGGACAGGTGATTCACCCCTCCACTTT
NA TRBJ2-7 few 14 TRBV5-1 CASRTIESSYEQYF TGCGCCAGTAGGACAATCGAAAGCTCCTACGAGCAGTACTTC
NA TRBJ2-1 few 16 TRBV7-2 CASSRETYSSYNEQFF TGTGCCAGCAGCCGTGAGACTTACAGCTCCTACAATGAGCAGTTCTTC
NA TRBJ2-3 few 16 TRBV20-1 CSGSLSRTVSTDTQYF TGCAGTGGGTCGTTATCGAGGACAGTCAGCACAGATACGCAGTATTTT
NA TRBJ1-6 NA 18 TRBV7-9 CASSSTFEGGANNSPLHF TGTGCCAGCAGCTCAACCTTCGAGGGGGGAGCAAATAATTCACCCCTCCACTTT
NA TRBJ1-2 few 14 TRBV5-1 CASSLANGAYGYTF TGCGCCAGCAGCTTGGCCAACGGGGCCTATGGCTACACCTTC
NA TRBJ1-1 many 12 TRBV7-9 CASSPEGTEAFF TGTGCCAGCAGCCCAGAGGGGACTGAAGCTTTCTTT